The next 5 T cell receptor beta chains were all read from a single sample in a study of technical replicates of blood from a handful of donors. TCRdb keeps only in-frame clones here, not all; method: immunoSEQ multiplex PCR. This sample has more than 60,000 clones, with roughly 94% found just once. The sequencing sample was made of T cells isolated from PBMCs. The receptors were sampled from a human donor in good health.

The chain couples TRBV18 to TRBJ2-3; 10 positions agree with TRBD2. From germline, CDR1 is KGHSH and CDR2 LQKENI. The CDR3 runs to 15 residues. Germline trimming cut 2 bases from V and 4 bases from J; bases unmatched to any gene: 3. The CDR3 DNA follows: TGTGCCAGCTCACCAGCTAGCGGGAGAGCAGATACGCAGTATTTT. It translates to CASSPASGRADTQYF.

V gene TRBV11-2 combines with J gene TRBJ1-1; 7 nucleotides align to TRBD1. The CDR3 has 11 amino acids. J was trimmed by 11 bases and V by 6 bases; bases with no gene match: 6. Looked up from germline, CDR1 is SGHAT and CDR2 is FQNNGV. The CDR3 loop reads CASSTDRPAFF. The CDR3, as DNA: TGTGCCAGCAGTACGGACAGGCCGGCTTTCTTT.

J is TRBJ2-7 and V is TRBV5-1; 7 bases are shared with TRBD1. The CDR3 runs to 13 residues. With V trimmed by 2 bases and J by 4 bases, 3 bases remained unmatched. CDR1 and CDR2 from the germline V gene are SGHRS and YFSETQ. The CDR3 spells CASSFRDSYEQYF. CDR3 in DNA: TGCGCCAGCAGCTTCCGGGACAGTTACGAGCAGTACTTC.

This clone occurred once. The chain couples TRBV4-2 to TRBJ1-6, with 9 bases matching TRBD1. CDR3 length: 14 amino acids. Germline lookup yields CDR1 LGHNA and CDR2 YNFKEQ. V shed 5 bases, J shed 10 bases, and the junction held 6 bases outside the gene matches. The CDR3: CASSGQGSNSPLHF. CDR3 DNA: TGTGCCAGCAGCGGACAGGGGTCCAACTCACCCCTCCACTTT.

The chain recombines TRBV5-6 with TRBJ1-1, with 8 bases that match TRBD1. V was pared by 4 bases and J by 3 bases, with 11 bases of the junction left unmatched. Germline values: CDR1 SGHDT, CDR2 YYEEEE. The CDR3 is 16 amino acids. CDR3 amino acids: CASSPLTGARDTEAFF. Written as DNA, the CDR3 is TGTGCCAGCAGCCCCCTGACAGGGGCACGGGACACTGAAGCTTTCTTT.